A selection of T cell receptor beta chains follows, all from one sample in a study of blood T cell repertoires in COVID-19. Using immunoSEQ multiplex PCR, the repertoire was profiled, and TCRdb retains in-frame clones only, with some absent. The table includes some 330,000 clones, roughly 87% detected once. Input material: PBMCs or T cells enriched from blood (not recorded which). These receptors were taken from a woman aged 50 to 60 who had recovered from COVID-19. Each CDR3 is given with its conserved first and last residue. The order of the fields is CDR3 protein, CDR3 DNA, D gene, V gene, clone size, J gene. A D gene is named only where the DNA matches it firmly. Expanded clones get a size class; other rows say once, few or many, or leave the size out.

CASSQDPGLAGSDTQYF TGCGCCAGCAGCCAAGATCCGGGGCTAGCGGGATCAGATACGCAGTATTTT TRBD2 TRBV4-3 . TRBJ2-3
CASSLSTGSTEAFF TGTGCCAGCAGCTTAAGTACAGGTAGCACTGAAGCTTTCTTT . TRBV7-2 . TRBJ1-1
CASSPGSDSYGYTF TGTGCCAGCTCACCGGGTTCGGACAGCTATGGCTACACCTTC . TRBV18 . TRBJ1-2
CASSGTRGTDTQYF TGTGCCAGCAGCGGGACGAGAGGGACAGATACGCAGTATTTT . TRBV9 few TRBJ2-3
CASSHRLAGTPYNEQFF TGTGCCAGCAGTCATCGACTAGCGGGGACCCCCTACAATGAGCAGTTCTTC TRBD2 TRBV5-6 . TRBJ2-1
CASSLYQGAPYEQYF TGTGCCAGCAGCTTATACCAGGGGGCCCCCTACGAGCAGTACTTC TRBD1 TRBV7-9 . TRBJ2-7
CASRPITQGARQAEETQYF TGCGCCAGCAGACCTATAACACAGGGGGCGCGACAAGCGGAAGAGACCCAGTACTTC TRBD1 TRBV5-1 . TRBJ2-5
CASREGSGYTF TGTGCCAGTCGGGAAGGGTCTGGCTACACCTTC . TRBV19 . TRBJ1-2
CASSMQLAGYNEQFF TGTGCCAGTAGTATGCAACTAGCGGGTTACAATGAGCAGTTCTTC TRBD2 TRBV19 . TRBJ2-1
CASSSMGQGYGYTF TGTGCCAGCAGCTCAATGGGGCAGGGGTATGGCTACACCTTC . TRBV7-8 . TRBJ1-2
CASSLDIGVSTEAFF TGCGCCAGCAGCTTGGACATAGGGGTTAGCACTGAAGCTTTCTTT . TRBV5-1 . TRBJ1-1
CASSLDGQTEAFF TGCGCCAGCAGCTTGGATGGACAGACTGAAGCTTTCTTT . TRBV5-1 . TRBJ1-1
CASSFQGYNTGELFF TGTGCCAGCAGTTTTCAGGGGTACAACACCGGGGAGCTGTTTTTT . TRBV27 . TRBJ2-2
CASSSRRGNTIYF TGTGCCAGCAGCAGTCGTCGGGGGAACACCATATATTTT . TRBV6-2/TRBV6-3 . TRBJ1-3
CASRTGLAYGYTF TGTGCCAGTCGGACAGGGCTAGCCTATGGCTACACCTTC TRBD1 TRBV19 . TRBJ1-2
CASSPPFSPLHF TGTGCCAGCAGTCCTCCTTTTAGTCCCCTCCACTTT . TRBV6-5 . TRBJ1-6
CASRTQGLEQETQYF TGTGCCAGCAGGACCCAGGGGTTGGAGCAAGAGACCCAGTACTTC . TRBV7-2 . TRBJ2-5
CASMGTYEQYF TGTGCCAGCATGGGGACATACGAGCAGTACTTC . TRBV28 . TRBJ2-7
CASSFGRYSYEQYF TGTGCCAGCAGTTTTGGGAGATACTCCTACGAGCAGTACTTC . TRBV27 . TRBJ2-7
CSAAGGYIQYF TGCAGTGCGGCGGGGGGGTACATTCAGTACTTC TRBD2 TRBV20-1 . TRBJ2-4
CASSHLGGADTIYF TGTGCCAGCAGCCACCTCGGAGGGGCCGACACCATATATTTT . TRBV11-3 few TRBJ1-3
CASSVGGTAYEKLFF TGTGCCAGCAGCGTAGGCGGGACGGCTTATGAAAAACTGTTTTTT . TRBV9 . TRBJ1-4
CASSDPMKAATDTQYF TGCGCCAGCAGCGATCCGATGAAGGCGGCCACAGATACGCAGTATTTT . TRBV5-1 . TRBJ2-3
CASSVSGSRSNQPQHF TGTGCCAGCAGTGTGAGCGGTTCTCGTAGCAATCAGCCCCAGCATTTT . TRBV6-1 . TRBJ1-5
CASSLEDRYNEQFF TGTGCCAGCAGCTTGGAGGATCGATACAATGAGCAGTTCTTC . TRBV11-1 . TRBJ2-1
CASSSLGMNTEAFF TGTGCCAGCTCATCACTCGGGATGAACACTGAAGCTTTCTTT . TRBV18 once TRBJ1-1
CASSLTGANEKLFF TGCGCCAGCAGCTTGACAGGGGCTAATGAAAAACTGTTTTTT TRBD1 TRBV5-1 . TRBJ1-4
CASHRDRTEAFF TGTGCCAGCCACAGGGACCGCACTGAAGCTTTCTTT . TRBV28 . TRBJ1-1
CASSQLRPYNEQFF TGTGCCAGCAGCCAACTGAGGCCCTACAATGAGCAGTTCTTC . TRBV4-2 . TRBJ2-1
CASIRTGWSTEAFF TGTGCCAGCATTAGGACAGGGTGGAGCACTGAAGCTTTCTTT TRBD1 TRBV6-5 . TRBJ1-1
CASTPAGTSEDTQYF TGTGCCAGCACCCCCGCCGGGACTAGCGAGGATACGCAGTATTTT TRBD2 TRBV7-2 . TRBJ2-3
CASSLVDSVGAGFGEKLFF TGTGCCAGCAGCTTAGTCGATTCGGTTGGTGCGGGATTCGGGGAAAAACTGTTTTTT . TRBV7-2 . TRBJ1-4
CASSLGRGPTF TGTGCCAGCAGTTTAGGCAGGGGCCCTACCTTC . TRBV12-3/TRBV12-4 . TRBJ1-2
CASTRFGNQPQHF TGTGCCAGTACCCGGTTTGGCAATCAGCCCCAGCATTTT . TRBV19 . TRBJ1-5
CSASIRRGWGTEAFF TGCAGTGCTAGTATTCGACGCGGGTGGGGCACTGAAGCTTTCTTT . TRBV20-1 once TRBJ1-1
CAWSATVYNSPLHF TGTGCCTGGAGCGCGACAGTTTATAATTCACCCCTCCACTTT . TRBV30 once TRBJ1-6
CASARAVGSYEQYF TGTGCCAGCGCGAGGGCAGTGGGTTCCTACGAGCAGTACTTC . TRBV3-1/TRBV3-2 . TRBJ2-7
CASTIRGFNSPLHF TGTGCCAGTACCATCAGGGGTTTTAATTCACCCCTCCACTTT . TRBV19 . TRBJ1-6
CASQIGGVYTEAFF TGTGCCAGCCAGATCGGGGGGGTGTACACTGAAGCTTTCTTT . TRBV25-1 . TRBJ1-1
CASSPTRDQGPLRGSPLHF TGTGCCAGCAGCCCAACCCGGGATCAGGGGCCGCTTCGGGGTTCACCCCTCCACTTT . TRBV14 . TRBJ1-6